This T cell receptor beta chain was sequenced in a study of PD-1 blockade in mismatch repair-deficient tumors. Using immunoSEQ multiplex PCR, the repertoire was profiled, and TCRdb retains in-frame clones only, with some absent. The sample holds under 150,000 clones, around nine tenths seen once. The CDR3 is 13 residues long. V lost 0 bases, J lost 2 bases, and 8 bases lay in between. Germline CDR1 SQVTM, CDR2 ANQGSEA. The source of this sequence is an adult with mismatch repair-deficient cancer. Sequencing used peripheral blood, obtained just under 74 weeks after starting pembrolizumab. The chain is built from TRBV29-1 and TRBJ2-7; D remains ambiguous. The CDR3 region has the DNA TGCAGCGTTGAAGATTCGTCAGCCTACGAGCAGTACTTC. This translates into CSVEDSSAYEQYF.